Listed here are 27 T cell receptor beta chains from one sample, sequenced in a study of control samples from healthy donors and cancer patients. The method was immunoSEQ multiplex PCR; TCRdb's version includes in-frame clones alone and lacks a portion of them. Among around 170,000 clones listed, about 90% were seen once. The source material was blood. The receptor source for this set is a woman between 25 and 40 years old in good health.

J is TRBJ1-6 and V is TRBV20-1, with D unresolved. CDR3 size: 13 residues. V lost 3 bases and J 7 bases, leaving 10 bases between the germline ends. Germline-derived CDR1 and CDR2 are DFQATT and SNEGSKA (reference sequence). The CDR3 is CSASPNANSPLHF. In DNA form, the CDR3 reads TGCAGTGCTAGTCCCAATGCGAATTCACCCCTCCACTTT.

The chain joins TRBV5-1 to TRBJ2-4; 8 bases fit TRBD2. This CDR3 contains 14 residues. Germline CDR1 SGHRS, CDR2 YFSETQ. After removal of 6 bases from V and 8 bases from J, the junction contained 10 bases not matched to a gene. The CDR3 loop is CASTNGGGRDIQYF. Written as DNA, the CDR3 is TGCGCCAGCACCAACGGCGGGGGGAGAGACATTCAGTACTTC.

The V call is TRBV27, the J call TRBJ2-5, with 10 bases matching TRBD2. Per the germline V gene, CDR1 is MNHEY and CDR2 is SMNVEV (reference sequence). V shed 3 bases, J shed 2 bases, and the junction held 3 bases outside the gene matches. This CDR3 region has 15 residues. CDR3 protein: CASSFTSGEQETQYF. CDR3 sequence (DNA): TGTGCCAGCAGTTTCACTAGCGGGGAACAAGAGACCCAGTACTTC.

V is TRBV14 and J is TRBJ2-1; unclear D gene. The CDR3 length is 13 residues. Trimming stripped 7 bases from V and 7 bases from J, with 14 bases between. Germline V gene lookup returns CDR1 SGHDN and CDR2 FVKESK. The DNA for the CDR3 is TGTGCCAGCAATAAGATCAGCTCGAATGAGCAGTTCTTC. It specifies CASNKISSNEQFF.

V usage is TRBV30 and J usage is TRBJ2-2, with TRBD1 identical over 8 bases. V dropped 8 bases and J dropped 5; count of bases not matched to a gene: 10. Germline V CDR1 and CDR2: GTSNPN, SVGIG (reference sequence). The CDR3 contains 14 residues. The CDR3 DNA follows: TGTGCCCGGGACGGTCGGACAGGGACCGGGGAGCTGTTTTTT. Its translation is CARDGRTGTGELFF.

The CDR3 reads CSVSIWTDTEAFF. CDR3 DNA sequence: TGCAGCGTTAGTATCTGGACGGACACTGAAGCTTTCTTT. The V call is TRBV29-1, the J call TRBJ1-1; no firm D call. Germline-derived CDR1 and CDR2 are SQVTM and ANQGSEA. V lost 5 bases to trimming and J lost 3 bases, with 13 bases between them. The CDR3 length is 13 residues.

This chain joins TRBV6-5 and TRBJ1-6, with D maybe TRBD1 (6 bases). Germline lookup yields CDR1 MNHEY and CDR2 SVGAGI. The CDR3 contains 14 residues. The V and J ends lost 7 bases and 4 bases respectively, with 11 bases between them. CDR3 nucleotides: TGTGCCAGCACCGCGGGACAATATAATTCACCCCTCCACTTT. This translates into CASTAGQYNSPLHF.

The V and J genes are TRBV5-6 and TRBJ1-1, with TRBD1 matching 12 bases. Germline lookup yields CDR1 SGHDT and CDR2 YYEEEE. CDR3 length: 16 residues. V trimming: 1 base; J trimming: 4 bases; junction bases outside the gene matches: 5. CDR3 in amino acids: CASSLLGQGASTEAFF. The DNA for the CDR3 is TGTGCCAGCAGCTTGTTGGGACAGGGGGCTTCCACTGAAGCTTTCTTT.

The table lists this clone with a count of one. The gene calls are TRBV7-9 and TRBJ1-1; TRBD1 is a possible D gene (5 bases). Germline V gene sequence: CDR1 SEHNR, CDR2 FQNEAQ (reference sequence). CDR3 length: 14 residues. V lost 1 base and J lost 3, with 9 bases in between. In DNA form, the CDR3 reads TGTGCCAGCAGCTTAGTTGCAGGGCACACTGAAGCTTTCTTT. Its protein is CASSLVAGHTEAFF.

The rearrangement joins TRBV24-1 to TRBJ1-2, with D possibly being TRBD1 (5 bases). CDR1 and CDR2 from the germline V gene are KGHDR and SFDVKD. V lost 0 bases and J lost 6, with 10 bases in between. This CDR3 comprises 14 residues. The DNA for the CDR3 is TGTGCCACCAGTGATTTGCGGGCAGGGAATGGCTACACCTTC. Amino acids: CATSDLRAGNGYTF.

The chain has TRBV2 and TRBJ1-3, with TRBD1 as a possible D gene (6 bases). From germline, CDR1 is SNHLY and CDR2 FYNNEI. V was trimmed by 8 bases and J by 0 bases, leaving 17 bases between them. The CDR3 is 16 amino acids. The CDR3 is CASSVGQGTSGNTIYF. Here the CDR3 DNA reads TGTGCCAGCTCCGTGGGACAAGGGACCTCTGGAAACACCATATATTTT. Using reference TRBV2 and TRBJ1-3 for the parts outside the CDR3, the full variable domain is EPEVTQTPSHQVTQMGQEVILRCVPISNHLYFYWYRQILGQKVEFLVSFYNNEISEKSEIFDDQFSVERPDGSNFTLKIRSTKLEDSAMYFCASSVGQGTSGNTIYFGEGSWLTVV.

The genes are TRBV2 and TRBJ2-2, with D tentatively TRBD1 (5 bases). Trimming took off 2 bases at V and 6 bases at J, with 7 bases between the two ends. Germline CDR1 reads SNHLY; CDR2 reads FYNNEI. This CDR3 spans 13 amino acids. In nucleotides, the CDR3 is TGTGCCAGCAGTGAAAGGGGTTCCGGGGAGCTGTTTTTT. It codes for CASSERGSGELFF. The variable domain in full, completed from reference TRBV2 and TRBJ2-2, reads EPEVTQTPSHQVTQMGQEVILRCVPISNHLYFYWYRQILGQKVEFLVSFYNNEISEKSEIFDDQFSVERPDGSNFTLKIRSTKLEDSAMYFCASSERGSGELFFGEGSRLTVL.

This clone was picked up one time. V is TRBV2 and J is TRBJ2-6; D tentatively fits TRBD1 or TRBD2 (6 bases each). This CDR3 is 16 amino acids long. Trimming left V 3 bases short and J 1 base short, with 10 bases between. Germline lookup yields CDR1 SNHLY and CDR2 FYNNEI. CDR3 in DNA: TGTGCCAGCAGTGACAGGAGGGGGTCTGGGGCCAACGTCCTGACTTTC. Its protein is CASSDRRGSGANVLTF.

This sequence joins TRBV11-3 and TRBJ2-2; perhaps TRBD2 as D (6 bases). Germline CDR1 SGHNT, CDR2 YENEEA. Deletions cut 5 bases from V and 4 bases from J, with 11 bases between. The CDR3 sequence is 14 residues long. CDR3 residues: CASSHGSPTGELFF. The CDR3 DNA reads TGTGCCAGCAGCCACGGGAGTCCCACCGGGGAGCTGTTTTTT. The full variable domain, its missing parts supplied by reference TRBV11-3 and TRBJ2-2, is EAGVVQSPRYKIIEKKQPVAFWCNPISGHNTLYWYLQNLGQGPELLIRYENEEAVDDSQLPKDRFSAERLKGVDSTLKIQPAELGDSAVYLCASSHGSPTGELFFGEGSRLTVL.

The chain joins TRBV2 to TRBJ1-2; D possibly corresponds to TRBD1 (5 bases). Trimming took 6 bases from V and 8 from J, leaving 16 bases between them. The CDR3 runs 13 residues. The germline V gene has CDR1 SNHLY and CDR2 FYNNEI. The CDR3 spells CASSDQGRGGYTF. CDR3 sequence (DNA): TGTGCCAGCAGCGACCAGGGACGCGGGGGCTACACCTTC.

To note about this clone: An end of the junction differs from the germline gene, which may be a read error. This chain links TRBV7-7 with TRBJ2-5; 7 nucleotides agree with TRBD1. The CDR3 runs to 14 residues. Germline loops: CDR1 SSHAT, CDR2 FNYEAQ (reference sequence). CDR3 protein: CASSPGQPRETQYF. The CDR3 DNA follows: TGTGCTAGCAGCCCGGGACAGCCGAGAGAGACCCAGTACTTC.

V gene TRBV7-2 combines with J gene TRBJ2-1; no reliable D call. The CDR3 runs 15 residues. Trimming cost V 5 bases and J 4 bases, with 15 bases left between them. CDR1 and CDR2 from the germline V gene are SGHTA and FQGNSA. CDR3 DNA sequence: TGTGCCAGCAGCATGGACCGTTCTCTATACAATGAGCAGTTCTTC. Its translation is CASSMDRSLYNEQFF.

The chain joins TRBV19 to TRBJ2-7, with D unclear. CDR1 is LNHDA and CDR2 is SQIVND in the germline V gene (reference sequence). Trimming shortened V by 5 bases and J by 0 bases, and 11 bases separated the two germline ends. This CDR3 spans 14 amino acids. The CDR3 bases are TGTGCCAGTAGTGTCCGGGCCCGCTCCTACGAGCAGTACTTC. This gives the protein CASSVRARSYEQYF. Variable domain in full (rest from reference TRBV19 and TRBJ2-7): DGGITQSPKYLFRKEGQNVTLSCEQNLNHDAMYWYRQDPGQGLRLIYYSQIVNDFQKGDIAEGYSVSREKKESFPLTVTSAQKNPTAFYLCASSVRARSYEQYFGPGTRLTVT.

The CDR3 reads CASSLDGRGNQPQHF. CDR3 nucleotide sequence: TGTGCCAGCAGCTTGGACGGTCGCGGCAATCAGCCCCAGCATTTT. The chain has TRBV11-2 and TRBJ1-5; D unresolved. The CDR3 sequence is 15 residues long. Trimming removed 3 bases from V and 2 bases from J, with 11 bases in between. The V gene's germline CDR1 is SGHAT and CDR2 FQNNGV.

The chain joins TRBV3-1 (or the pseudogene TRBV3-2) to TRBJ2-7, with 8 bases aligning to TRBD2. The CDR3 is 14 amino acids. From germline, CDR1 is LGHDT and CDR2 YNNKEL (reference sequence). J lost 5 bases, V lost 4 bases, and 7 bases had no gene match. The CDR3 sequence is CASSPRLAGHEQYF. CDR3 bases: TGTGCCAGCAGCCCTCGTCTAGCGGGCCACGAGCAGTACTTC.

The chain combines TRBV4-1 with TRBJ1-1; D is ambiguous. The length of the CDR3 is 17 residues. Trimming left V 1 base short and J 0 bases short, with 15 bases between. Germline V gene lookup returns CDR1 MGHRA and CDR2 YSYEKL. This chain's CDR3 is CASSQGEPIHLNTEAFF. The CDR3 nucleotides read TGCGCCAGCAGCCAAGGAGAACCTATACATCTGAACACTGAAGCTTTCTTT.

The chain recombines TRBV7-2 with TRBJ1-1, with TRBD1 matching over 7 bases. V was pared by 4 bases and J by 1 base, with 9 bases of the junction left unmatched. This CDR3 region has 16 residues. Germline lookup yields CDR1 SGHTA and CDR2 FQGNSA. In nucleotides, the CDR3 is TGTGCCAGCAGCTACACAGGGGAGGATAGGAACACTGAAGCTTTCTTT. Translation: CASSYTGEDRNTEAFF.

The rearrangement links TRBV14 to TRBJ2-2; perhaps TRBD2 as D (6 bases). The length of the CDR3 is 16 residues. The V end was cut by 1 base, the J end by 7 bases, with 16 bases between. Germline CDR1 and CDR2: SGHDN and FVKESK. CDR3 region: CASSQVRVVGGGELFF. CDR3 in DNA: TGTGCCAGCAGCCAAGTCCGTGTCGTCGGGGGCGGGGAGCTGTTTTTT.

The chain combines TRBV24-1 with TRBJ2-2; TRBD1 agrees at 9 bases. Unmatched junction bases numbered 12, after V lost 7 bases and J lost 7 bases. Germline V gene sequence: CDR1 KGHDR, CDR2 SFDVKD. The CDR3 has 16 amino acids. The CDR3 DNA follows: TGTGCCACCAGGCCAAAGGGACAGGGTGGGATCGGGGAGCTGTTTTTT. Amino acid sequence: CATRPKGQGGIGELFF.

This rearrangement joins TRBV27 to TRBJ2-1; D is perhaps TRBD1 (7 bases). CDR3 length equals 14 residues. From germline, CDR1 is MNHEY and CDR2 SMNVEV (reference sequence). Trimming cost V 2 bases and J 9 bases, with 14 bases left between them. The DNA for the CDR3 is TGTGCCAGCAGTTTACCTACTCAGGGGGGTGAGCAGTTCTTC. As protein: CASSLPTQGGEQFF.

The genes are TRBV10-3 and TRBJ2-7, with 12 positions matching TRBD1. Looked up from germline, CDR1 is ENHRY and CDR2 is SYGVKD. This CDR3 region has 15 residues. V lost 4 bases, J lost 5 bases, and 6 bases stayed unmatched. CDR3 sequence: CAISVYGTGGNEQYF. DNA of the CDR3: TGTGCCATCAGTGTTTACGGGACAGGGGGCAACGAGCAGTACTTC.

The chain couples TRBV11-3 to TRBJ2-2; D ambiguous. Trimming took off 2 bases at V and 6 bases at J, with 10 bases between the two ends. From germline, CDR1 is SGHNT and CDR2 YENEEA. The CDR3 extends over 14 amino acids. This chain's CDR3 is CASSLFSSAGELFF. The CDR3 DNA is TGTGCCAGCAGCTTATTCTCTAGTGCCGGGGAGCTGTTTTTT.